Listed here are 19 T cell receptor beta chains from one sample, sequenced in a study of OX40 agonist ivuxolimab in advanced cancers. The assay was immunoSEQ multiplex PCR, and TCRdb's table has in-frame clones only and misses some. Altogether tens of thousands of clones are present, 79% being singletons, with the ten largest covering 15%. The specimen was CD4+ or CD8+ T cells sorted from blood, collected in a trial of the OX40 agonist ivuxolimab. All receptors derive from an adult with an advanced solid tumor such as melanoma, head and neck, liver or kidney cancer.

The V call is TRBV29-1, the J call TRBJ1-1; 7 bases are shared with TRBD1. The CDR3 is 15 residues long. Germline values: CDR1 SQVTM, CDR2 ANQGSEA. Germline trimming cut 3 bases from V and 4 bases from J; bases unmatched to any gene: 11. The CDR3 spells CSVDPGGGWGTEAFF. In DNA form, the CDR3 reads TGCAGCGTTGACCCGGGAGGGGGCTGGGGCACTGAAGCTTTCTTT. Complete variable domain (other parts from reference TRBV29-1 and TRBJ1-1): SAVISQKPSRDICQRGTSLTIQCQVDSQVTMMFWYRQQPGQSLTLIATANQGSEATYESGFVIDKFPISRPNLTFSTLTVSNMSPEDSSIYLCSVDPGGGWGTEAFFGQGTRLTVV.

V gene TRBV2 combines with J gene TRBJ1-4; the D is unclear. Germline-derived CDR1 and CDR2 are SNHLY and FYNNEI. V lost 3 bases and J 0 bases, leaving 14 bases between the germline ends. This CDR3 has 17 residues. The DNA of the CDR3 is TGTGCCAGCAGTGACGAGGCAGGAGTTGCAACTAATGAAAAACTGTTTTTT. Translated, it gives CASSDEAGVATNEKLFF.

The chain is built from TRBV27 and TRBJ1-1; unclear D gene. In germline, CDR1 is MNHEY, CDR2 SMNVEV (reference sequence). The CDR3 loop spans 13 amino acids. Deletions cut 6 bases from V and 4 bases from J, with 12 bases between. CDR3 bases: TGTGCCAGCAGCGACACTGGAGTCACTGAAGCTTTCTTT. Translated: CASSDTGVTEAFF.

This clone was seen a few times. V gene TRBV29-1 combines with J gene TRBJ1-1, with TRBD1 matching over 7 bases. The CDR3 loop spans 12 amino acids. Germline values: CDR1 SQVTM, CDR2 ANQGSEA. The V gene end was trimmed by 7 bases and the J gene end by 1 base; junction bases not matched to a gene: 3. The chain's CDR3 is CSGRQGNTEAFF. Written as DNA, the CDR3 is TGCAGCGGGCGACAGGGGAACACTGAAGCTTTCTTT.

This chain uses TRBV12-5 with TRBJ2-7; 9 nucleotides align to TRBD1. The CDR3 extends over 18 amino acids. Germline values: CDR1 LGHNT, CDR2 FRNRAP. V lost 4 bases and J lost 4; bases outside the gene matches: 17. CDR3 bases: TGTGCTAGTGGTTGGAGAACAGGGGGCCCTTCGAACTTTTACGAGCAGTACTTC. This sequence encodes CASGWRTGGPSNFYEQYF.

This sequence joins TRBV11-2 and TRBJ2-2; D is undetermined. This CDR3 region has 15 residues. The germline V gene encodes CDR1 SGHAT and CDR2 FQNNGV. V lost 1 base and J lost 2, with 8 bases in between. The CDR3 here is CASSLGSRNTGELFF. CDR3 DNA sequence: TGTGCCAGCAGCTTAGGTTCTAGAAACACCGGGGAGCTGTTTTTT.

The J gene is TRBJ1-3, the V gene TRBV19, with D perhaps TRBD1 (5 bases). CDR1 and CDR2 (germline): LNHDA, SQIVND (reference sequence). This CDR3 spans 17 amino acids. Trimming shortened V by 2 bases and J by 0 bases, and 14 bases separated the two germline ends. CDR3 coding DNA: TGTGCCAGTAGTATACTCCCCCGGGGGAGCTCTGGAAACACCATATATTTT. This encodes CASSILPRGSSGNTIYF.

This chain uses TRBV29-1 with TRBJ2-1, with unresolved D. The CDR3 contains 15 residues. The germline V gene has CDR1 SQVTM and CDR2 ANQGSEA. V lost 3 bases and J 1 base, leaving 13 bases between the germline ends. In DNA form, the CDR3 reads TGCAGCGTTGAGAATAGTCTTAGGTCCTACAATGAGCAGTTCTTC. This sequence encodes CSVENSLRSYNEQFF.

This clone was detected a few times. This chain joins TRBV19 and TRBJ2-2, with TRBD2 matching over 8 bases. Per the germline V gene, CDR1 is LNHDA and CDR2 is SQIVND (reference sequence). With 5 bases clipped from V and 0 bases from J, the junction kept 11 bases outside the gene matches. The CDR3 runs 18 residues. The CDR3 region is CASSPQRGLDSNTGELFF. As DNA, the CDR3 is TGTGCCAGTAGTCCTCAGCGGGGGCTAGACTCGAACACCGGGGAGCTGTTTTTT.

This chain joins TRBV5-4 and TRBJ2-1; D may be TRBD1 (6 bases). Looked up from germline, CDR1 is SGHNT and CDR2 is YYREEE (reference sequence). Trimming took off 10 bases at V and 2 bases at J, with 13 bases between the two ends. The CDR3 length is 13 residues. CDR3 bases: TGTGCCTCTGGGGGCCTCGCCTACAATGAGCAGTTCTTC. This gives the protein CASGGLAYNEQFF.

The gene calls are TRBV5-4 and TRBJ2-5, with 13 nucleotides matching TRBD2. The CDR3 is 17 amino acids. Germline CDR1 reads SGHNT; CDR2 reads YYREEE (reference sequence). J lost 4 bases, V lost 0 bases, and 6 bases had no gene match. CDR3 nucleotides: TGTGCCAGCAGCTTGGCCAAACTAGCGGGGGGGCTAGAGACCCAGTACTTC. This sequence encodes CASSLAKLAGGLETQYF.

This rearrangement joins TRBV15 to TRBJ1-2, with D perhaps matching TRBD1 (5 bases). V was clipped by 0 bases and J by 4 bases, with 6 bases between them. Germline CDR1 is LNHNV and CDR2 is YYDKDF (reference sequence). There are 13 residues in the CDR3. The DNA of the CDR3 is TGTGCCACCAGCAGAGAAGGGACCTATGGCTACACCTTC. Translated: CATSREGTYGYTF.

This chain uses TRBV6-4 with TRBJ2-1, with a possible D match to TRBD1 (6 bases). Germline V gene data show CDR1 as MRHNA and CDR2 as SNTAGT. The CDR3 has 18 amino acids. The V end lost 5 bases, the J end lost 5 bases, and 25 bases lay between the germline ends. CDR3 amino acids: CASSPHSKTGWDNNEQFF. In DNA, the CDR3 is TGTGCCAGCAGTCCTCACTCTAAAACAGGGTGGGACAACAATGAGCAGTTCTTC.

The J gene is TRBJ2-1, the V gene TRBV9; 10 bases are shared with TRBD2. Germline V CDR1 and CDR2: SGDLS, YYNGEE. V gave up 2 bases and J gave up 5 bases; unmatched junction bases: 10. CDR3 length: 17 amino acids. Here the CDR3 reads CASSVVASGGRDNEQFF. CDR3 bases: TGTGCCAGCAGCGTCGTGGCTAGCGGGGGCAGAGACAATGAGCAGTTCTTC. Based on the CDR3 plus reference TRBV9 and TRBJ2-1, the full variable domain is DSGVTQTPKHLITATGQRVTLRCSPRSGDLSVYWYQQSLDQGLQFLIQYYNGEERAKGNILERFSAQQFPDLHSELNLSSLELGDSALYFCASSVVASGGRDNEQFFGPGTRLTVL.

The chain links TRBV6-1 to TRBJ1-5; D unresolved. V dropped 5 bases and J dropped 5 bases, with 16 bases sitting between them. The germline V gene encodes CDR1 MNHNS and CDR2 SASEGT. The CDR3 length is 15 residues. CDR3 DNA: TGTGCCAGCAGTACCACCGGGTCATTGGATCAGCCCCAGCATTTT. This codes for CASSTTGSLDQPQHF.

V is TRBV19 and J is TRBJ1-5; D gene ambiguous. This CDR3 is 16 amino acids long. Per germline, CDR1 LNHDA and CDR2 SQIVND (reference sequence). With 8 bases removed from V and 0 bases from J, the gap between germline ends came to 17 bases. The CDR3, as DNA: TGTGCCAGTTGGGAGACTGGCTCCTATAGCAATCAGCCCCAGCATTTT. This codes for CASWETGSYSNQPQHF.

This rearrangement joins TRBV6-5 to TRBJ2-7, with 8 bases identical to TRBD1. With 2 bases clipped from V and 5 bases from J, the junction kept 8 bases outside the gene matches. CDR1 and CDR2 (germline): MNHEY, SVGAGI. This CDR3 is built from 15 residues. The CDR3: CASSYRTGRRNEQYF. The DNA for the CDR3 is TGTGCCAGCAGTTACCGGACAGGGAGAAGGAACGAGCAGTACTTC.

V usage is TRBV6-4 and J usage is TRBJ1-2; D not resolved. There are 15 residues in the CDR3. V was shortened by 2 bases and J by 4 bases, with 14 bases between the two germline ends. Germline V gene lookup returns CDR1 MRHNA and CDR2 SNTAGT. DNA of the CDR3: TGTGCCAGCAGTGACCCTGACGGGGAGACCTATGGCTACACCTTC. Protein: CASSDPDGETYGYTF.

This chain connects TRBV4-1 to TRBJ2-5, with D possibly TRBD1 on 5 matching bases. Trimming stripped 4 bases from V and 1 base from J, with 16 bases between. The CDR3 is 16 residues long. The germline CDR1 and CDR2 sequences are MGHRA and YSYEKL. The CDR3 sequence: CASSPGLRDSQETQYF. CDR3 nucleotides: TGCGCCAGCAGCCCTGGCTTGAGAGACAGCCAAGAGACCCAGTACTTC.